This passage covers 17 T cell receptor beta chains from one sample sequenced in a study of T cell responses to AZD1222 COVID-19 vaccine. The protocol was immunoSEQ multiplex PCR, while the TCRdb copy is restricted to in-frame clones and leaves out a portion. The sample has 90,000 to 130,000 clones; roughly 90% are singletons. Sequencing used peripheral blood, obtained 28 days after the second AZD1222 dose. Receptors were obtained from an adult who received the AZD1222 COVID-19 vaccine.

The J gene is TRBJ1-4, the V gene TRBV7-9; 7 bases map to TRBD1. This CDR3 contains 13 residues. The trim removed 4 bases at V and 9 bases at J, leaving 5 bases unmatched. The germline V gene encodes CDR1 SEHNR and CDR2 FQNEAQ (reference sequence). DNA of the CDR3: TGTGCCAGCAGCTACGGGACAGAGAAAAAACTGTTTTTT. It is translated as CASSYGTEKKLFF.

Here the CDR3 reads CASSLSNNYGYTF. CDR3 bases: TGTGCCAGCAGCTTATCGAATAACTATGGCTACACCTTC. This chain joins TRBV7-9 and TRBJ1-2; no firm D call. Per germline, CDR1 SEHNR and CDR2 FQNEAQ (reference sequence). V lost 2 bases, J lost 1 base, and 5 bases lay in between. The length of the CDR3 is 13 residues.

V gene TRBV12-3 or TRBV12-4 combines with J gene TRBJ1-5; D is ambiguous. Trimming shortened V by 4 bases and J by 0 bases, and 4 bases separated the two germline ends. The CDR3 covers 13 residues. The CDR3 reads CASSYDSNQPQHF. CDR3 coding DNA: TGTGCCAGCAGTTACGATAGCAATCAGCCCCAGCATTTT.

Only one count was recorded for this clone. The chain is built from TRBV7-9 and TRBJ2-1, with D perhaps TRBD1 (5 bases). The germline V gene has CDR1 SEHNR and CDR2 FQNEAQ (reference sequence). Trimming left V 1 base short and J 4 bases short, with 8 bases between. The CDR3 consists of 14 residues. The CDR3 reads CASSLETGYNEQFF. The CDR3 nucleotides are TGTGCCAGCAGCTTAGAAACAGGTTACAATGAGCAGTTCTTC.

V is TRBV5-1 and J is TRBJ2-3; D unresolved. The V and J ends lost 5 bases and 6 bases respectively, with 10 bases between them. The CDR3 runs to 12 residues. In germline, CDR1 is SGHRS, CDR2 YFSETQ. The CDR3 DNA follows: TGCGCCAGCAGGGGGAATTCGGATACGCAGTATTTT. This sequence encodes CASRGNSDTQYF.

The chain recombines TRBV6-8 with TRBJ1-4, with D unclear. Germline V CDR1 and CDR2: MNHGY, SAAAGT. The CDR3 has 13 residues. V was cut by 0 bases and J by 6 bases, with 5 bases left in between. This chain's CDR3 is CASSYSKDEKLFF. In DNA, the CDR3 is TGTGCCAGCAGTTACTCCAAGGATGAAAAACTGTTTTTT.

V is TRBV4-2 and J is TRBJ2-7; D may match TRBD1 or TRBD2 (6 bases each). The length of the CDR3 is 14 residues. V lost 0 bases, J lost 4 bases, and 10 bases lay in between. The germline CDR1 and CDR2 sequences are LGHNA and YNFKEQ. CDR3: CASSQEGGIYEQYF. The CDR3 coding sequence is TGTGCCAGCAGCCAAGAAGGGGGGATATACGAGCAGTACTTC.

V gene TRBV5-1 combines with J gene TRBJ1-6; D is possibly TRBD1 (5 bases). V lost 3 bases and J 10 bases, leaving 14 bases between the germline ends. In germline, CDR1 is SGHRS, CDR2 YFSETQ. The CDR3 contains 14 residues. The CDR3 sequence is CASSWGGRGSPLHF. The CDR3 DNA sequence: TGCGCCAGCAGCTGGGGGGGAAGAGGCTCACCCCTCCACTTT. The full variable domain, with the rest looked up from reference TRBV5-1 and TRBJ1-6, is KAGVTQTPRYLIKTRGQQVTLSCSPISGHRSVSWYQQTPGQGLQFLFEYFSETQRNKGNFPGRFSGRQFSNSRSEMNVSTLELGDSALYLCASSWGGRGSPLHFGNGTRLTVT.

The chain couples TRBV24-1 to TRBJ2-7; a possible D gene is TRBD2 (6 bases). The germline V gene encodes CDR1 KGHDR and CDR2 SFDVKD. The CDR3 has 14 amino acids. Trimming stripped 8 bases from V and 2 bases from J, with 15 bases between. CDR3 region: CATTGAGTAYEQYF. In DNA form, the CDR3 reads TGTGCCACCACCGGGGCGGGGACCGCCTACGAGCAGTACTTC.

The CDR3 spells CASSLAGDDNEQFF. Here the CDR3 DNA reads TGTGCCAGCAGCCTAGCGGGAGACGACAATGAGCAGTTCTTC. The V call is TRBV9, the J call TRBJ2-1, with 10 bases identical to TRBD2. V shed 4 bases and J 5 bases; nucleotides not matched to a gene: 3. The CDR3 covers 14 residues. Germline V CDR1 and CDR2: SGDLS, YYNGEE.

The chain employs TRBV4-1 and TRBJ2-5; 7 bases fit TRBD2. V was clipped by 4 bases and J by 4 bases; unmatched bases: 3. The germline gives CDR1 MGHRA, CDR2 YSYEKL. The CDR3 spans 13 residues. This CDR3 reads CASSRGGLETQYF. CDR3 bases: TGCGCCAGCAGCCGGGGGGGTTTAGAGACCCAGTACTTC.

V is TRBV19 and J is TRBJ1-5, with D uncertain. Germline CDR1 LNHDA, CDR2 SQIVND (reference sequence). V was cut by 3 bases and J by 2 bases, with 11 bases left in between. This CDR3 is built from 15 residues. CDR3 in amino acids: CASSIPPRRNQPQHF. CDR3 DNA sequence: TGTGCCAGTAGTATTCCTCCGAGACGCAATCAGCCCCAGCATTTT. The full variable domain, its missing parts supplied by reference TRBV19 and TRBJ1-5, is DGGITQSPKYLFRKEGQNVTLSCEQNLNHDAMYWYRQDPGQGLRLIYYSQIVNDFQKGDIAEGYSVSREKKESFPLTVTSAQKNPTAFYLCASSIPPRRNQPQHFGDGTRLSIL.

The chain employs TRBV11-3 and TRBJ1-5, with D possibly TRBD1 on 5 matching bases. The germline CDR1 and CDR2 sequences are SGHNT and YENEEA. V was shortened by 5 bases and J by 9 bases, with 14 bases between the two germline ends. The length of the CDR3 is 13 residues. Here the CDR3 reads CASSLQVTGPQHF. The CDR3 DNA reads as TGTGCCAGCAGCCTACAGGTCACTGGGCCCCAGCATTTT.

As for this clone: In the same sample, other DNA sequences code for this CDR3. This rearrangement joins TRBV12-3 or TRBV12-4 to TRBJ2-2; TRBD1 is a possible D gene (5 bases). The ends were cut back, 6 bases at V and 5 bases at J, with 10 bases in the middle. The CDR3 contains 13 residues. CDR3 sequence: CASSLTATGELFF. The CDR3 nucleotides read TGTGCCAGCAGCCTGACAGCTACCGGGGAGCTGTTTTTT.

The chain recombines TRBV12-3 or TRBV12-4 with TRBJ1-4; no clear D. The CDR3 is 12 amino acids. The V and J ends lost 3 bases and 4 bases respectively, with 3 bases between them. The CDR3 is CASSFSNEKLFF. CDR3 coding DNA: TGTGCCAGCAGTTTTAGTAATGAAAAACTGTTTTTT.

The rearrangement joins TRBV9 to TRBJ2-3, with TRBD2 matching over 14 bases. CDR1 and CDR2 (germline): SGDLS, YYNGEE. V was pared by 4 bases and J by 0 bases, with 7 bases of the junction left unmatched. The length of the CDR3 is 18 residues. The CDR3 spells CASSSRGTSGGSTDTQYF. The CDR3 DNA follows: TGTGCCAGCAGCTCCAGAGGGACTAGCGGGGGTAGCACAGATACGCAGTATTTT.

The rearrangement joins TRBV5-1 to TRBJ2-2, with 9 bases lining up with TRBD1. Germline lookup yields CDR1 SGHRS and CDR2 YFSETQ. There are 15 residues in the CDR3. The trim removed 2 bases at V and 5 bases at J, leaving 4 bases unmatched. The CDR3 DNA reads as TGCGCCAGCAGCTTACAGGGGGCTGAAACCGGGGAGCTGTTTTTT. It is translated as CASSLQGAETGELFF.